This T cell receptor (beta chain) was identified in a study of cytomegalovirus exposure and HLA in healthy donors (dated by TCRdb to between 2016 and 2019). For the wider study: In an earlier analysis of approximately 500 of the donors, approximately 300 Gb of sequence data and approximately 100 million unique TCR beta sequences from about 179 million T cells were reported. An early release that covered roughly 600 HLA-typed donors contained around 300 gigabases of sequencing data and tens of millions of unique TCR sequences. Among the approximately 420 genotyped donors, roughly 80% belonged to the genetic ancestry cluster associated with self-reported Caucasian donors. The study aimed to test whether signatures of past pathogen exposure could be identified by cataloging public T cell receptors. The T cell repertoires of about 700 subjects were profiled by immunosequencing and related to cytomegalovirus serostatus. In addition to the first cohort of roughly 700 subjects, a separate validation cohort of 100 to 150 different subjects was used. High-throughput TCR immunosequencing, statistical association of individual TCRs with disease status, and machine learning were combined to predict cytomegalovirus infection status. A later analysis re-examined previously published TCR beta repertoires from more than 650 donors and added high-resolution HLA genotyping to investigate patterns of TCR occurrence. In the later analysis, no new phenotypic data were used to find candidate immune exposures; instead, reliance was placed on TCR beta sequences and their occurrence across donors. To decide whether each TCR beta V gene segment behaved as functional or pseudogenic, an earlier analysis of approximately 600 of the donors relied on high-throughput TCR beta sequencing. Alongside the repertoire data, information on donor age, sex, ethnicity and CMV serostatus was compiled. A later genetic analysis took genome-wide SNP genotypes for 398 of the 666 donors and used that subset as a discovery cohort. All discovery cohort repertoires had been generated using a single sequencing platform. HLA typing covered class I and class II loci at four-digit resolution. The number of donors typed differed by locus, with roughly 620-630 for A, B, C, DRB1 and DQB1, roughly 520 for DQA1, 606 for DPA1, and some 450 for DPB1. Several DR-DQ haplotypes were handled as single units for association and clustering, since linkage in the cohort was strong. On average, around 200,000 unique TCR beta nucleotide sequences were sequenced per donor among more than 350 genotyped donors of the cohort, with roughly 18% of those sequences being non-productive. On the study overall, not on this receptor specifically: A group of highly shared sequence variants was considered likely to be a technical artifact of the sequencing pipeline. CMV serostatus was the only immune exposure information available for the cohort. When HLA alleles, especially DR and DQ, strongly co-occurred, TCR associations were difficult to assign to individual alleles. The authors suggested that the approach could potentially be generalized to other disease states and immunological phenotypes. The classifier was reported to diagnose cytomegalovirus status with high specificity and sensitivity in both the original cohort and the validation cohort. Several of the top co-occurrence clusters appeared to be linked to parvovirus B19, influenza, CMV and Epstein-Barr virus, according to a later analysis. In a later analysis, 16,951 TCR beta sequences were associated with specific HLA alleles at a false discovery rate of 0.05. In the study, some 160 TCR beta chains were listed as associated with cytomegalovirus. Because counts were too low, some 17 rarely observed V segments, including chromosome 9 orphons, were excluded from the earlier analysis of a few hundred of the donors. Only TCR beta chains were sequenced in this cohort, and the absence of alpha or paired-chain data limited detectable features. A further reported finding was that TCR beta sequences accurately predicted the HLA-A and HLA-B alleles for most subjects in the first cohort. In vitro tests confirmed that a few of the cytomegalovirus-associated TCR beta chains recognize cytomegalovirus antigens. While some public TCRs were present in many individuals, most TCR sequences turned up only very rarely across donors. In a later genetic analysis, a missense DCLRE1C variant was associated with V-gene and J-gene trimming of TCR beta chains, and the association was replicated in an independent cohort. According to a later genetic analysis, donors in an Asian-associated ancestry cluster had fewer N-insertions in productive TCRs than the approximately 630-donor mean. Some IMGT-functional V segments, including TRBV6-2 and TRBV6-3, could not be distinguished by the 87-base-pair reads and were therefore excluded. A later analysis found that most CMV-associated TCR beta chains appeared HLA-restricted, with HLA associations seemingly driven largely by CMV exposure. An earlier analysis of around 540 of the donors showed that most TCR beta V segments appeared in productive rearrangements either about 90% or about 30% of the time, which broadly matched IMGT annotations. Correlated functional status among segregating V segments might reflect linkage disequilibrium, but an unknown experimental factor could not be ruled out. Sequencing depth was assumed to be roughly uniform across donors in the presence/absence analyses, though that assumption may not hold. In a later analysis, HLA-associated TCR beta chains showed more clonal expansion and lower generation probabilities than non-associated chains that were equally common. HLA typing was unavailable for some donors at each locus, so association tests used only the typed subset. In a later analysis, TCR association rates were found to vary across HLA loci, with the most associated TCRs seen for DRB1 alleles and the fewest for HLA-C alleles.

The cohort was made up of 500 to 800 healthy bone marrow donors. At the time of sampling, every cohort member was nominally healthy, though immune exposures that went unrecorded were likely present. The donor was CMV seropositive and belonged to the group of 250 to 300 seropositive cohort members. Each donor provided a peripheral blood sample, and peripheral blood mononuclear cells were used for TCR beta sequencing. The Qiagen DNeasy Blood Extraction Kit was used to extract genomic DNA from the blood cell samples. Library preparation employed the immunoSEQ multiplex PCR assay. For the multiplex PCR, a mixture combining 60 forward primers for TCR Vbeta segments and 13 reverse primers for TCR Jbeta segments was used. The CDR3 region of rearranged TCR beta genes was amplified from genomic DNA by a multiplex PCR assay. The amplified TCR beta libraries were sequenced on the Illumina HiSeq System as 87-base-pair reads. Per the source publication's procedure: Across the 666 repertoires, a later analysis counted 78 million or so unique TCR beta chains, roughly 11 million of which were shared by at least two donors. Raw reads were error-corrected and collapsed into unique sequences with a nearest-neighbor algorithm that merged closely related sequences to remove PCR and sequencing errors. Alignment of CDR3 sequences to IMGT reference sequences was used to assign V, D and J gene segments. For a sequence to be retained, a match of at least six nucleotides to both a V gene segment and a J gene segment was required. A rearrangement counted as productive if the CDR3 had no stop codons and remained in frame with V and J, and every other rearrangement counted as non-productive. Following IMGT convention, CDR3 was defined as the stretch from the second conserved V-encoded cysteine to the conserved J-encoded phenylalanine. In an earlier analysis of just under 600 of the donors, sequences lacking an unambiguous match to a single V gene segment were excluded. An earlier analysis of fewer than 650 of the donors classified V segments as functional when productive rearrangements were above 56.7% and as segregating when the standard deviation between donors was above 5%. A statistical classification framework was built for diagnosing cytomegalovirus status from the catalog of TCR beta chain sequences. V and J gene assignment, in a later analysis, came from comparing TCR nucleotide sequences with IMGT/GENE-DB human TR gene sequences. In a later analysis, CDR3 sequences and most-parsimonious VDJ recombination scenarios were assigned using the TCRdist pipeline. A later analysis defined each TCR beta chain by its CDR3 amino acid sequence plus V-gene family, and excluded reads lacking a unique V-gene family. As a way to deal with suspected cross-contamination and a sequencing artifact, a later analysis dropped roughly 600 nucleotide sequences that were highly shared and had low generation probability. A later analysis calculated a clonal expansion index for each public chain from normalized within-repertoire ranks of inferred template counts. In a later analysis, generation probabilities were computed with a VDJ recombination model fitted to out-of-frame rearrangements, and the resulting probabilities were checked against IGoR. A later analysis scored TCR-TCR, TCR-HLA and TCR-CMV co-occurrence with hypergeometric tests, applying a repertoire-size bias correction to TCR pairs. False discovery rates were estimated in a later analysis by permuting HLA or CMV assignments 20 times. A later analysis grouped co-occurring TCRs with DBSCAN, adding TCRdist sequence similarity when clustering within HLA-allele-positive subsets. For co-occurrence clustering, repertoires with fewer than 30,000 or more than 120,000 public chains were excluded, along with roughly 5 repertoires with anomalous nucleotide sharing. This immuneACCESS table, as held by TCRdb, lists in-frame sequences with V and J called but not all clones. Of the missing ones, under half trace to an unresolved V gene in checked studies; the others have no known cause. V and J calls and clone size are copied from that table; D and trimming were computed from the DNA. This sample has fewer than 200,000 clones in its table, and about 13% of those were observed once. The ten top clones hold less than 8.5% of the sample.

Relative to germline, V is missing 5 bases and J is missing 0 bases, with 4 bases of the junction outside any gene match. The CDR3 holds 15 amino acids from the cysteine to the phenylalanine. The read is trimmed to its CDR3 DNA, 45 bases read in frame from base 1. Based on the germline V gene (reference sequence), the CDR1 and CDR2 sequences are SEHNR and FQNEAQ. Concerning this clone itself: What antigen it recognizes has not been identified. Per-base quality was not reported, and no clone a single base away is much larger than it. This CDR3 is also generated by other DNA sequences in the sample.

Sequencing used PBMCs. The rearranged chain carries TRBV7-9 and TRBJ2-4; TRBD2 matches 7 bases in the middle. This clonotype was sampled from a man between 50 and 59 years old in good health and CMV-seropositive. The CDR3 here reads CASSPGLLAKNIQYF. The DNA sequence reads TGTGCCAGCAGCCCGGGACTACTAGCCAAAAACATTCAGTACTTC.